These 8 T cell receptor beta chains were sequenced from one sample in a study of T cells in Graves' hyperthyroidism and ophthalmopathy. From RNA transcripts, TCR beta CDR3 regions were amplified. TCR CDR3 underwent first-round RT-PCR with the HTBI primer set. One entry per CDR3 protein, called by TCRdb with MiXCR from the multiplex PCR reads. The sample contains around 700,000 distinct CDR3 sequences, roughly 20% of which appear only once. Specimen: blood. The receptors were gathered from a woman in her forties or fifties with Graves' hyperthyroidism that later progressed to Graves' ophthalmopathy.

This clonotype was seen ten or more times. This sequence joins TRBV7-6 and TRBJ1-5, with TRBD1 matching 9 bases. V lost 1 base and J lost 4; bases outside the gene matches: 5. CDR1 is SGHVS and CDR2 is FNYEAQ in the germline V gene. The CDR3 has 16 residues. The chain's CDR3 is CASSLGSGTGNQPQHF. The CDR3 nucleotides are TGTGCCAGCAGCTTAGGTTCCGGGACAGGGAATCAGCCCCAGCATTTT.

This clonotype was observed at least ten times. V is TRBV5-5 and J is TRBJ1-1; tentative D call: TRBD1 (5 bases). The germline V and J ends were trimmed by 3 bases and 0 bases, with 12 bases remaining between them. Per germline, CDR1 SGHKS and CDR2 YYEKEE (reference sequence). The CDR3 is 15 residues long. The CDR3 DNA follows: TGTGCCAGCAGCTCGGGGGACGGCGTGAACACTGAAGCTTTCTTT. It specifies CASSSGDGVNTEAFF.

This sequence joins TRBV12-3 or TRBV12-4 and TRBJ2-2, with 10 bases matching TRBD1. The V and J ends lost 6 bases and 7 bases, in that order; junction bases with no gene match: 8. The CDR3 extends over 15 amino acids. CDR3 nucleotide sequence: TGTGCCAGCAGGACCGGGACAGGGGACAGCGGGGAGCTGTTTTTT. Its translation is CASRTGTGDSGELFF.

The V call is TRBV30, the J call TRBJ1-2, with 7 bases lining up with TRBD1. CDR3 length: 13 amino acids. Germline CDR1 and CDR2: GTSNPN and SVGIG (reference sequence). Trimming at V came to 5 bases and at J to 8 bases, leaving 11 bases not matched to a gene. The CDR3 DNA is TGTGCCTGGTGGACAGGAATATCGGGAGGCTACACCTTC. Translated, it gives CAWWTGISGGYTF.

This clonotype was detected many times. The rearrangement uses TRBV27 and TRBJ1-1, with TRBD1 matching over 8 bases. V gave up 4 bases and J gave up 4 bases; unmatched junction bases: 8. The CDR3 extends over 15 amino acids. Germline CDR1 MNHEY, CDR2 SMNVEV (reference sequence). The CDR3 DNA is TGTGCCAGCAGTTCGTTACAGGGGGGAAGCACTGAAGCTTTCTTT. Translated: CASSSLQGGSTEAFF.

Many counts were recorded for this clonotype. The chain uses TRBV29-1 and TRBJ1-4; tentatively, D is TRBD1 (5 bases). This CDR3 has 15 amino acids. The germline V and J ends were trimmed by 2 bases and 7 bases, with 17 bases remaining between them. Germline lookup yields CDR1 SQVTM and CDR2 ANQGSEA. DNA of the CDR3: TGCAGCGTTGAACCGCCTGGGGCTGTTGGTGAAAAACTGTTTTTT. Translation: CSVEPPGAVGEKLFF. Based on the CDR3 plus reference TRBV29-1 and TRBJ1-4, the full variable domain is SAVISQKPSRDICQRGTSLTIQCQVDSQVTMMFWYRQQPGQSLTLIATANQGSEATYESGFVIDKFPISRPNLTFSTLTVSNMSPEDSSIYLCSVEPPGAVGEKLFFGSGTQLSVL.

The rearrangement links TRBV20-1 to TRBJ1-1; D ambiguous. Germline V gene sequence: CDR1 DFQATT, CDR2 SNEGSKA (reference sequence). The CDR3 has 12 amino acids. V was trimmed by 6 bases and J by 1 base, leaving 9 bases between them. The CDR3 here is CSASKGNTEAFF. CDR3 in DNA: TGCAGTGCAAGCAAGGGGAACACTGAAGCTTTCTTT.

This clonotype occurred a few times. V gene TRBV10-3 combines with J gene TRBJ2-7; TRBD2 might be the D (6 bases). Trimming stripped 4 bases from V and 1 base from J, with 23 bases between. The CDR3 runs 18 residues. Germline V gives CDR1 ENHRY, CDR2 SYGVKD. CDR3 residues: CAISGPSTKGGGSYEQYF. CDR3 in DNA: TGTGCCATCAGTGGACCGTCTACGAAGGGTGGGGGGTCCTACGAGCAGTACTTC.